This note documents a single T cell receptor (beta chain) sequence. This clonotype was observed many times. Its antigen specificity is not known. Within one base of it there is no much larger clone, and no base qualities were kept. The CDR3 sequence holds 12 residues, the cysteine and phenylalanine included. Only CDR3 DNA remains: 36 bases, in frame from the first base. V gives up 3 bases and J gives up 0 bases, and the segment between their germline ends measures 2 bases. From the germline V gene, CDR1 is KGHDR and CDR2 is SFDVKD. Donors were around 37 systemically healthy Caucasian individuals from Russia aged roughly 6 to 100 years. Each donor gave 8 to 10 milliliters of peripheral blood, drawn into EDTA-treated Vacutainer tubes. Ficoll-Paque density-gradient centrifugation was used to isolate PBMCs, with at least 6.5 million obtained per sample. Trizol reagent was used to extract total RNA from PBMCs, with at least 5.5 micrograms per sample. For every donor, an aliquot of PBMCs went through flow cytometry to measure the percentages of naive CD45RAhigh/CD27high T cells.

Libraries were constructed by 5' RACE. Sequencing was carried out with an Illumina HiSeq 2500. A second roughly 7 to 12 cycle PCR used a sample-barcoded 5' primer and a J-beta primer mix. A unique molecular identifier was introduced onto each TCR beta cDNA molecule by a template-switch 5' adaptor carrying 12 random nucleotides. Each sample yielded at least 2.5 million CDR3-containing paired-end reads. All of the RNA was converted into first-strand cDNA using the Mint cDNA synthesis kit, with a TRBC-specific oligonucleotide serving as the primer. Following uracil-DNA glycosylase treatment, all cDNA underwent a first 18-cycle PCR with the universal primers M1SS and BC2_uni_R. Concerning the study's data processing: For normalization, 1 million high-quality reads, each with a distinct molecular identifier, were randomly selected from each sample. Instead of being binned into consensus sequences, reads that shared molecular identifiers were thrown out. MiTCR, set to a Q25 quality threshold and the strictest error-elimination algorithm, was used for CDR3 identification, clonotype clustering and error correction. A nonparametric unseen species model using Euler transformation provided a lower-bound estimate of total TCR beta diversity. TCRdb passed the public sequencing reads through fastp at Q25 and MiXCR, retaining productive beta sequences. Each CDR3 protein appears once, grouped with its most common genes and DNA. The V and J calls come from TCRdb's annotation, not from the publication. The sample records some 790,000 distinct CDR3 sequences, about 28% of which are singletons. The biggest ten clones account for 17% of the sample.

These data belong to a study of blood T cells in healthy people across ages (dated by TCRdb to 2013 to 2016). Regarding the complete study: In model experiments, roughly one uniquely barcoded TCR beta cDNA molecule per two T cells was captured by template switching. To track age-related changes in TCR beta repertoire diversity, the study relied on deep sequencing normalized with unique cDNA molecular identifiers. Donors were grouped into four age groups: young (average roughly 15 years), middle-aged (roughly 40), aged (around 60) and long-lived (about 89). To avoid experimental bias, donors of different ages were randomly spread across the sequencing lanes. The study analyzed two additional independent replicas of 1 million unique cDNA reads from the same blood draw for two donors, one aged 18 to 30 and one aged 80 or older.

Broader findings and caveats from the paper: Compared with the aged group, more naive CD4+ T cells, fewer expanded clones and increased TCR diversity were shown by the long-lived group, suggesting age selection. Bulk unsorted PBMC profiling prevented conclusive comparison of naive and antigen-experienced compartments. Because donor CMV infection status was unknown, age-related changes in expanded clonotypes were potentially confounded. Observed TCR beta diversity per million T cells fell roughly linearly with age, and a significant reduction was already apparent by age around 40. A strong correlation was found between observed TCR beta diversity and the percentage of naive T cells measured by flow cytometry. Estimates of total diversity based on one million sequenced T cells were regarded as lower bounds and as underestimates.

The origin of this receptor is a woman of 80 years or more in good health. The chain links TRBV24-1 with TRBJ2-7; the D gene remains uncertain. Sequences were obtained from blood. The DNA reads TGTGCCACCAGTGATAACTCCTACGAGCAGTACTTC. The encoded protein is CATSDNSYEQYF.